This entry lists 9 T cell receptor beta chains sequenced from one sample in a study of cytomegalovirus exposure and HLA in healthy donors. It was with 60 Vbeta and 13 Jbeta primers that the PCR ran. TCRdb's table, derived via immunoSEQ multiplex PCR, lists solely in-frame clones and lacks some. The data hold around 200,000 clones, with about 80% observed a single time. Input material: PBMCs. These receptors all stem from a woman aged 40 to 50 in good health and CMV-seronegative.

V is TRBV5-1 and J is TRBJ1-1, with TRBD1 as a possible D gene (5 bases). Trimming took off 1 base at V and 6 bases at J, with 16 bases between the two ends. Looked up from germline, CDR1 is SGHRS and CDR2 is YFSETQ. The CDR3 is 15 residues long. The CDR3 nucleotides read TGCGCCAGCAGCTTGAGAACGGAGGGGATCTCTGAAGCTTTCTTT. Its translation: CASSLRTEGISEAFF.

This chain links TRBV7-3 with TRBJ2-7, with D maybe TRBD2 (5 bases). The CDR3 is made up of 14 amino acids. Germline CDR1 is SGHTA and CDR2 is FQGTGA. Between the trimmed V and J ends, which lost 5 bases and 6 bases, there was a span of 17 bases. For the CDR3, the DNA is TGTGCCAGCAGCGAGGGAAACGGGCGTCGCGAGCAGTACTTC. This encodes CASSEGNGRREQYF.

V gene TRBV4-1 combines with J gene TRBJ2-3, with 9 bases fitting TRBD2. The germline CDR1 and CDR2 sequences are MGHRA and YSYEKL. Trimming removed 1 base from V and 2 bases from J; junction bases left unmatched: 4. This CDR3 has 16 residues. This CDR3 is CASSQGLAVVTDTQYF. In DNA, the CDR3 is TGCGCCAGCAGCCAAGGACTAGCGGTAGTCACAGATACGCAGTATTTT.

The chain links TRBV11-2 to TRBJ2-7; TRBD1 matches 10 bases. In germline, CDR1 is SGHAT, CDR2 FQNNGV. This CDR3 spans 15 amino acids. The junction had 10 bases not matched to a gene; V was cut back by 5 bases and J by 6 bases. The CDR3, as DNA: TGTGCCAGCAGCAACTACCGGGACAGGGGCAGCGAGCAGTACTTC. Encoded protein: CASSNYRDRGSEQYF.

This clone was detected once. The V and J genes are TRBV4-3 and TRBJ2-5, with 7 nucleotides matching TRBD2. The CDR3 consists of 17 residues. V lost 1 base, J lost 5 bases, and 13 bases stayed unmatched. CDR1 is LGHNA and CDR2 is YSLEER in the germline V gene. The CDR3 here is CASSQAVQLLGGETQYF. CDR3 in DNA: TGCGCCAGCAGCCAAGCGGTACAGCTGTTGGGGGGGGAGACCCAGTACTTC.

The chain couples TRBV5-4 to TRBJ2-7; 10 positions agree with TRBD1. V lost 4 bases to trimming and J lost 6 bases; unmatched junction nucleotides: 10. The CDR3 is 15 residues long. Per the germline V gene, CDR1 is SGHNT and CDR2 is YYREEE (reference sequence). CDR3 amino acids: CASSQPGTGAGEQYF. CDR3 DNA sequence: TGTGCCAGCAGCCAGCCCGGGACAGGGGCTGGCGAGCAGTACTTC.

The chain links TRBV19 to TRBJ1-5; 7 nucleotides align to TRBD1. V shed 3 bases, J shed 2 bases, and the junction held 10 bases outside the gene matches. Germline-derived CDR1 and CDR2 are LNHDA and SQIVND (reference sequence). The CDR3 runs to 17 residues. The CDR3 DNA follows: TGTGCCAGTAGTATTGTAGCAGGGGGTATAGGCAATCAGCCCCAGCATTTT. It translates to CASSIVAGGIGNQPQHF.

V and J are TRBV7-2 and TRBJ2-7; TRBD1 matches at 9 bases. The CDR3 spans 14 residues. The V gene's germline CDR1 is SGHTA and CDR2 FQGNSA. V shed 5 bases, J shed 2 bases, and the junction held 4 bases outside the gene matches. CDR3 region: CASSHGQGPYEQYF. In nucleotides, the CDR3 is TGTGCCAGCAGCCATGGACAGGGGCCCTACGAGCAGTACTTC.

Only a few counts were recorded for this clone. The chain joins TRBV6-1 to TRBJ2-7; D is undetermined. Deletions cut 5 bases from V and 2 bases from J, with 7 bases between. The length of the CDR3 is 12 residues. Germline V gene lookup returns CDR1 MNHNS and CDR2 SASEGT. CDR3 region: CASSTETYEQYF. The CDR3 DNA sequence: TGTGCCAGCAGTACGGAGACCTACGAGCAGTACTTC.